One and the same sample provided the 27 T cell receptor beta chains below, sequenced in a study of blood T cell repertoires in COVID-19. Libraries were prepared by immunoSEQ multiplex PCR; TCRdb keeps only in-frame clonotypes and omits some of them. The sample records 65,000 or so clones, over 80% being singletons. Sequencing used peripheral blood. All receptors come from a man aged 30 to 39 with COVID-19, enrolled during active disease.

The chain joins TRBV6-4 to TRBJ2-3; 11 bases line up with TRBD2. Germline loops: CDR1 MRHNA, CDR2 SNTAGT. CDR3 size: 15 residues. The ends lost 6 bases at V and 2 bases at J; junction bases unmatched: 4. Written as DNA, the CDR3 is TGTGCCAGCAGAGCGACTAGCGGGATCACAGATACGCAGTATTTT. Translated: CASRATSGITDTQYF.

The rearrangement uses TRBV7-2 and TRBJ2-1; 11 bases are a match to TRBD2. The V gene's germline CDR1 is SGHTA and CDR2 FQGNSA. The V segment lost 8 bases and the J segment 1 base; nucleotides outside the gene matches: 10. The CDR3 covers 17 residues. CDR3 DNA: TGTGCCAGCCTGGGACTAGCGGAGATGGGGTCCTACAATGAGCAGTTCTTC. Its protein product is CASLGLAEMGSYNEQFF.

CDR3 amino acids: CASSQTSGGETQYF. CDR3 in DNA: TGTGCCAGCAGCCAGACTAGCGGAGGAGAGACCCAGTACTTC. The V gene is TRBV7-2, the J gene TRBJ2-5, with 9 bases matching TRBD2. The CDR3 length is 14 residues. V shed 5 bases, J shed 4 bases, and the junction held 5 bases outside the gene matches. Per the germline V gene, CDR1 is SGHTA and CDR2 is FQGNSA.

The genes are TRBV6-1 and TRBJ2-1, with a possible D match to TRBD2 (5 bases). The length of the CDR3 is 15 residues. Germline CDR1 MNHNS, CDR2 SASEGT. Trimming shortened V by 2 bases and J by 0 bases, and 8 bases separated the two germline ends. The CDR3 here is CASSERESSYNEQFF. CDR3 DNA: TGTGCCAGCAGTGAAAGGGAGAGCTCCTACAATGAGCAGTTCTTC.

This chain connects TRBV14 to TRBJ2-2; 7 positions match TRBD2. With 2 bases clipped from V and 6 bases from J, the junction kept 6 bases outside the gene matches. The CDR3 loop spans 15 amino acids. Germline V gene sequence: CDR1 SGHDN, CDR2 FVKESK. The CDR3 loop reads CASSQNGAGAGELFF. CDR3 DNA: TGTGCCAGCAGCCAAAATGGCGCGGGAGCCGGGGAGCTGTTTTTT.

This clone was observed a handful of times. V is TRBV10-1 and J is TRBJ2-1, with a weak D call TRBD2 (6 bases). The length of the CDR3 is 13 residues. V lost 5 bases to trimming and J lost 5 bases, with 10 bases between them. Germline CDR1 WNHNN, CDR2 SYGVQD (reference sequence). CDR3 sequence reads: CASSPTRNNEQFF. The CDR3 coding sequence is TGCGCCAGCAGTCCGACTAGGAACAATGAGCAGTTCTTC.

As DNA, the CDR3 is TGTGCCAGCAGCTCCCATGTCGGCCAGGGCTCACCCCTCCACTTT. Protein: CASSSHVGQGSPLHF. This chain joins TRBV9 and TRBJ1-6; D might be TRBD1 (5 bases). V lost 4 bases to trimming and J lost 10 bases, with 18 bases between them. The CDR3 is 15 residues long. Germline CDR1 is SGDLS and CDR2 is YYNGEE. Combining the CDR3 with reference TRBV9 and TRBJ1-6 gives the whole variable domain DSGVTQTPKHLITATGQRVTLRCSPRSGDLSVYWYQQSLDQGLQFLIQYYNGEERAKGNILERFSAQQFPDLHSELNLSSLELGDSALYFCASSSHVGQGSPLHFGNGTRLTVT.

This chain uses TRBV2 with TRBJ1-5; no reliable D call. V lost 5 bases and J lost 2, with 10 bases in between. The CDR3 loop spans 14 amino acids. CDR1 is SNHLY, CDR2 FYNNEI, per germline. The CDR3 nucleotides are TGTGCCAGCAGTCCACTGGGCCGCAATCAGCCCCAGCATTTT. Protein: CASSPLGRNQPQHF. Variable domain in full (rest from reference TRBV2 and TRBJ1-5): EPEVTQTPSHQVTQMGQEVILRCVPISNHLYFYWYRQILGQKVEFLVSFYNNEISEKSEIFDDQFSVERPDGSNFTLKIRSTKLEDSAMYFCASSPLGRNQPQHFGDGTRLSIL.

The CDR3 bases are TGTGCCAGATCCTATTCCGGGACTAGCGGGCAAGGCCCCTACGAGCAGTACTTC. Protein: CARSYSGTSGQGPYEQYF. This chain links TRBV21-1 with TRBJ2-7; TRBD2, the table's D call, lacks a check against the DNA. TRBV21-1 is a known pseudogene. The CDR3 sequence is 18 residues long.

V gene TRBV6-5 combines with J gene TRBJ1-4; possibly TRBD1 for D (5 bases). The V end was cut by 6 bases, the J end by 8 bases, with 16 bases between. In germline, CDR1 is MNHEY, CDR2 SVGAGI. The CDR3 runs 14 residues. CDR3 sequence (DNA): TGTGCCAGCAGGGGGCAGGGAAGAGGAGAAAAACTGTTTTTT. It specifies CASRGQGRGEKLFF.

The chain recombines TRBV30 with TRBJ2-1; 8 nucleotides align to TRBD2. Germline CDR1 reads GTSNPN; CDR2 reads SVGIG (reference sequence). The CDR3 consists of 14 residues. Trimming removed 3 bases from V and 0 bases from J; junction bases left unmatched: 1. CDR3: CAWRLAGSYNEQFF. In DNA, the CDR3 is TGTGCCTGGAGGCTAGCGGGCTCCTACAATGAGCAGTTCTTC.

This chain joins TRBV5-6 and TRBJ2-7; 7 bases are a match to TRBD2. This CDR3 is built from 15 residues. Trimming took 3 bases from V and 0 from J; bases not matched to a gene: 6. In germline, CDR1 is SGHDT, CDR2 YYEEEE. Here the CDR3 DNA reads TGTGCCAGCAGCTACCAAAGCGGGACCTCCTACGAGCAGTACTTC. Its translation: CASSYQSGTSYEQYF.

This clone was observed once. The chain joins TRBV7-3 to TRBJ2-2, with D tentatively TRBD2 (6 bases). Germline CDR1 reads SGHTA; CDR2 reads FQGTGA. Trimming removed 5 bases from V and 4 bases from J, with 11 bases in between. This CDR3 has 14 amino acids. The CDR3 coding sequence is TGTGCCAGCAGCCCTGGGGGGACCACCGGGGAGCTGTTTTTT. This translates into CASSPGGTTGELFF.

The rearrangement uses TRBV30 and TRBJ1-4; D gene uncertain. The CDR3 covers 14 residues. V was cut by 2 bases and J by 6 bases, with 13 bases left in between. Germline CDR1 GTSNPN, CDR2 SVGIG (reference sequence). The CDR3 nucleotides read TGTGCCTGGAGTCGCCTAGAGGTCGATGAAAAACTGTTTTTT. It yields the protein CAWSRLEVDEKLFF.

This clone was detected only a few times. The V call is TRBV6-4, the J call TRBJ2-3, with 8 bases identical to TRBD2. The length of the CDR3 is 14 residues. CDR1 and CDR2 (germline): MRHNA, SNTAGT. V dropped 6 bases and J dropped 3; count of bases not matched to a gene: 5. CDR3 loop: CASSQTSATDTQYF. For the CDR3, the DNA is TGTGCCAGCAGCCAGACTAGCGCAACAGATACGCAGTATTTT.

This clone was seen a few times. The chain combines TRBV29-1 with TRBJ1-1; 7 bases fit TRBD1. Germline CDR1 reads SQVTM; CDR2 reads ANQGSEA. This CDR3 has 13 amino acids. Losses at the gene ends were 7 bases for V and 0 bases for J; bases not matched to a gene: 5. The CDR3 sequence: CSADRELNTEAFF. CDR3 nucleotide sequence: TGCAGCGCTGACAGGGAACTGAACACTGAAGCTTTCTTT.

The chain couples TRBV6-5 to TRBJ1-1; possible D gene TRBD1, 6 bases. Germline V gives CDR1 MNHEY, CDR2 SVGAGI. The V gene lost 0 bases and the J gene lost 6 bases, with 17 bases spanning the gap. The CDR3 is 16 amino acids. DNA of the CDR3: TGTGCCAGCAGTTACTCGGGGAGGGGGGTTAGCCCTGAAGCTTTCTTT. It encodes CASSYSGRGVSPEAFF.

The genes are TRBV19 and TRBJ1-2, with 12 bases matching TRBD1. This CDR3 spans 18 amino acids. CDR1 is LNHDA, CDR2 SQIVND, per germline (reference sequence). V shed 7 bases, J shed 2 bases, and the junction held 14 bases outside the gene matches. The CDR3 DNA is TGTGCCAGTAATACGGTTGGGACAGGGGGCCGAACCAACTATGGCTACACCTTC. Protein product: CASNTVGTGGRTNYGYTF.

The gene calls are TRBV5-4 and TRBJ2-3, with 7 bases matching TRBD1. Germline CDR1 is SGHNT and CDR2 is YYREEE (reference sequence). The CDR3 runs 12 residues. J gave up 5 bases and V 4 bases, and 1 base lay outside the gene matches. Written as DNA, the CDR3 is TGTGCCAGCAGCCAGGGGGAAGATACGCAGTATTTT. This codes for CASSQGEDTQYF.

The chain has TRBV30 and TRBJ2-7, with D perhaps TRBD2 (6 bases). The length of the CDR3 is 14 residues. Per the germline V gene, CDR1 is GTSNPN and CDR2 is SVGIG (reference sequence). V was shortened by 5 bases and J by 3 bases, with 17 bases between the two germline ends. The CDR3, as DNA: TGTGCCTGGCGGAGCCGGGACGGGGGCTACGAGCAGTACTTC. Protein sequence: CAWRSRDGGYEQYF.

The chain has TRBV5-6 and TRBJ2-7; 11 positions match TRBD1. The CDR3 runs 16 residues. Germline values: CDR1 SGHDT, CDR2 YYEEEE. The J segment lost 6 bases and the V segment lost 0 bases, leaving 8 bases of the junction unmatched. In nucleotides, the CDR3 is TGTGCCAGCAGCTTGGCCGGAGGACAGGGGGCGGTCGAGCAGTACTTC. This sequence encodes CASSLAGGQGAVEQYF.

This chain uses TRBV29-1 with TRBJ2-5; D unclear. Germline V CDR1 and CDR2: SQVTM, ANQGSEA. The CDR3 is 15 amino acids. V lost 4 bases and J lost 1, with 16 bases in between. The CDR3 loop reads CSVVQARSIQETQYF. As DNA, the CDR3 is TGCAGCGTTGTCCAGGCCCGCAGTATCCAAGAGACCCAGTACTTC.

This chain joins TRBV28 and TRBJ2-1, with D hard to call. This CDR3 is built from 12 residues. Germline values: CDR1 MDHEN, CDR2 SYDVKM. V was pared by 1 base and J by 12 bases, with 10 bases between. The CDR3 nucleotides are TGTGCCAGCAGTTTATACGGTGGGCGGCAGTTCTTC. Translating gives CASSLYGGRQFF.

V is TRBV7-2 and J is TRBJ1-2; the match to TRBD1 covers 7 bases. CDR1 SGHTA and CDR2 FQGNSA come from the germline V gene. Trimming took 2 bases from V and 3 from J; bases not matched to a gene: 0. The CDR3 runs 13 residues. This CDR3 reads CASSLTGDYGYTF. The CDR3 DNA reads TGTGCCAGCAGCTTAACAGGGGACTATGGCTACACCTTC.

The rearrangement joins TRBV19 to TRBJ2-1; TRBD2 matches at 10 bases. CDR3 length: 16 amino acids. CDR1 is LNHDA, CDR2 SQIVND, per germline (reference sequence). V trimming: 1 base; J trimming: 7 bases; junction bases outside the gene matches: 7. CDR3 coding DNA: TGTGCCAGTAGTATAGGTTCGAGCGGGAGGGCAAATGAGCAGTTCTTC. Translation gives CASSIGSSGRANEQFF.

The V call is TRBV25-1, the J call TRBJ2-2, with 10 positions matching TRBD2. The CDR3 has 16 residues. V was clipped by 1 base and J by 6 bases; unmatched bases: 5. The germline V gene encodes CDR1 MGHDK and CDR2 SYGVNS. CDR3 loop: CASSESLAGVAGELFF. The CDR3 nucleotides read TGTGCCAGCAGTGAATCCCTAGCGGGAGTCGCCGGGGAGCTGTTTTTT.

This clone was detected a few times. The V call is TRBV10-3, the J call TRBJ1-4, with 7 bases that match TRBD1. Germline values: CDR1 ENHRY, CDR2 SYGVKD. The CDR3 length is 15 residues. With 5 bases clipped from V and 4 bases from J, the junction kept 7 bases outside the gene matches. The DNA of the CDR3 is TGTGCCATCAGTAACCCCGGGACAGATAATGAAAAACTGTTTTTT. Protein sequence: CAISNPGTDNEKLFF.